Listed here is a single T cell receptor beta chain. Its antigen specificity is not known. The sample holds no much larger clone one base away, and base qualities are not on file. These data originate in a study of blood T cell repertoires in COVID-19 (dated by TCRdb to 2019 to 2021). About the full investigation: Samples covering the acute and convalescent phases of COVID-19 were provided by collaborators in the United States, Italy and Spain. Subjects who had been exposed to COVID-19, were actively infected with it, or had recovered from it provided the deeply sampled blood TCRbeta repertoires that made up the dataset. The repertoires were released in a freely available public database meant as a resource for research on the immune response to SARS-CoV-2. HLA class I and class II types, where available, came from metadata supplied by the sample provider rather than from assay-based typing. Nearly every sample came with metadata listing a de-identified subject ID, COVID-19 status, age in years and sex. The samples were drawn from the first 160 participants of the ongoing ImmuneRACE study and from about 1,200 subjects provided by 6 global collaborators. The prospective study material was composed of cDNA or gDNA derived from T cells, B-cell-depleted T cells, or PBMCs. Summary of the overall study and its limitations: The quantity of clinical and demographic metadata differed by source and by participant and was supplied without curation.

For CDR1 and CDR2, the germline V gene lists SGDLS and YYNGEE. From cysteine to phenylalanine, the CDR3 is 14 amino acids long. Of all the DNA, just the CDR3 is kept, 42 bases in frame from base 1. V sheds 3 bases and J sheds 4 bases, leaving 11 bases between their ends. The immunoSEQ Assay, a bias-controlled multiplex PCR, was used to amplify TCRbeta CDR3 regions from genomic DNA. As for how the authors treated the data: Within the assay, amplification of reference gene primers was used to estimate how many nucleated cells each sample contained. Sequence reads were collapsed and filtered to measure the absolute abundance of every unique TCRbeta CDR3 rearrangement. For each sample, productive Simpson clonality was calculated as the square root of Simpson's diversity index across productive rearrangements. TCRdb obtained this table from immuneACCESS and retained in-frame rearrangements with V and J assigned. These tables miss some clones; where compared with another copy, unresolved V genes account for less than half of the shortfall, and the remainder is unexplained. V, J and clone size reflect that table, while D and trimming were determined from the DNA. The sample contains under 200,000 clones, about 85% of them found a single time. The biggest ten clones account for 6.5% to 9% of the sample.

At one collaborating source in Seattle, patients were enrolled during active infection and were followed longitudinally through the course of disease. Collaborating institutions collected whole blood in K2EDTA tubes following their own protocols. For TCRbeta analysis, collaborators shipped samples in one of three forms: frozen whole blood, isolated PBMCs, or DNA extracted from either of those sample types. The sample comprised peripheral blood. This clonotype was obtained from a woman older than 75 with COVID-19, enrolled during active disease. The receptor chain draws on TRBV9 and TRBJ1-3; TRBD1 is a possible D gene, resting on 5 matching bases. The CDR3 loop reads CASSGRVPGNTIYF. The DNA sequence is given as TGTGCCAGCAGCGGCAGGGTTCCGGGAAACACCATATATTTT.